This T cell receptor (beta chain) was profiled in a study of T-cell reconstitution after alpha-beta-depleted transplantation in children. On this clonotype: Its antigen is not known.

Germline V gene data show CDR1 as KGHSH and CDR2 as LQKENI. CDR3 size: 13 residues. With 5 bases removed from V and 4 bases from J, the gap between germline ends came to 9 bases. Notes on the study in general: There were some patients whose high TCRbeta diversity at day 60 came from surviving recipient T cells and thymic progenitors. One year post-transplant, T-cell counts and diversity were largely derived from T cells produced anew. Expanded graft clones, several hundred of them, were reportedly the source of alpha-beta T cells about two months after transplant.

Preparation of the TCRbeta library involved a method that used unique molecular identifiers. TCRdb re-called the PCR reads through MiXCR, storing one row per CDR3 protein. The sample contains about 16,000 distinct CDR3 sequences, around 7.7% of which appear only once. The origin of this receptor is a boy less than two years old who had a stem cell transplant for Wiskott-Aldrich syndrome, so the T cells may come from the graft donor. Sequencing was performed on PBMCs, mostly from graft donor cells, taken 60 days after TCRalphabeta/CD19-depleted stem cell transplant. This sequence joins TRBV18 and TRBJ2-1, with D perhaps TRBD2 (5 bases). The CDR3 is CASSYSGYNEQFF. The DNA for the CDR3 is TGTGCCAGCTCATATTCGGGGTACAATGAGCAGTTCTTC.